The present T cell receptor (beta chain) was sequenced within a study of T cells after posttransplantation cyclophosphamide. This related bone marrow graft donor gave peripheral blood on the day of marrow donation. Findings of the study overall: Later post-transplant blood repertoires were often dominated by donor CD8+ memory clones. TRB overlap between skin or GI tissue T cells and blood was limited.

Trimming took off 7 bases at V and 3 bases at J, with 9 bases between the two ends. Germline CDR1 is DFQATT and CDR2 is SNEGSKA (reference sequence). The CDR3 consists of 11 residues. This clone has ten or more counts. Its antigen remains unknown. Measured with immunoSEQ multiplex PCR; TCRdb has only the in-frame clones, and not every one. The sample shows 34,000 or so clones, none of them appearing just once. The material sequenced was PBMCs. The chain couples TRBV20-1 to TRBJ1-1; D gene ambiguous. This TCR derives from a woman in her 50s in good health and a related stem cell transplant donor. The CDR3 DNA reads as TGCAGTGTCTTGAGCCACACTGAAGCTTTCTTT. Its translation is CSVLSHTEAFF.